This T cell receptor (beta chain) stems from a study of CD8+CD57+ T cells in acquired aplastic anemia. The CDR3 has 15 residues. Trimming took 5 bases from V and 4 from J, leaving 18 bases between them. Per germline, CDR1 SGHTA and CDR2 FQGTGA. It was genomic DNA that served as the template for profiling TCR beta VDJ and CDR3. TCRdb re-analysed the reads in MiXCR, keeping a single row per CDR3 protein. The table includes 150,000 to 200,000 distinct CDR3 sequences, about three fifths detected once. The receptor was derived from a human donor in good health. The sequenced sample consisted of sorted CD4+, CD8+, or CD8+CD57+ T cells (not recorded which) from PBMCs. V gene TRBV7-3 combines with J gene TRBJ2-7, with a possible D match to TRBD2 (5 bases). The CDR3 spells CASSPNWGASYEQYF. The CDR3 DNA reads TGTGCCAGCAGCCCAAATTGGGGAGCCTCTTACGAGCAGTACTTC. The full variable domain, with the rest looked up from reference TRBV7-3 and TRBJ2-7, is GAGVSQTPSNKVTEKGKYVELRCDPISGHTALYWYRQSLGQGPEFLIYFQGTGAADDSGLPNDRFFAVRPEGSVSTLKIQRTERGDSAVYLCASSPNWGASYEQYFGPGTRLTVT.